These 15 T cell receptor beta chains were all obtained from the same sample, sequenced in a study of blood T cell repertoires in COVID-19. Data came from immunoSEQ multiplex PCR; TCRdb stores just in-frame clones and leaves some out. The data hold approximately 150,000 clones, with 80% to 85% observed a single time. Sample: peripheral blood. The receptors were sampled from a man between 70 and 80 years old with active or convalescent COVID-19.

V gene TRBV7-2 combines with J gene TRBJ1-1; D possibly corresponds to TRBD1 (5 bases). CDR3 size: 17 residues. Per germline, CDR1 SGHTA and CDR2 FQGNSA. Trimming removed 0 bases from V and 0 bases from J, with 14 bases in between. This CDR3 reads CASSLARAGTVNTEAFF. The CDR3, as DNA: TGTGCCAGCAGCTTAGCACGGGCAGGGACTGTGAACACTGAAGCTTTCTTT.

V usage is TRBV3-1 (or the pseudogene TRBV3-2) and J usage is TRBJ1-1; 9 positions agree with TRBD1. Germline CDR1 is LGHDT and CDR2 is YNNKEL (reference sequence). The trim removed 3 bases at V and 0 bases at J, leaving 11 bases unmatched. This CDR3 comprises 18 residues. The CDR3 region has the DNA TGTGCCAGCAGCCAGCTTATCCTCACAGGGGGCATGAACACTGAAGCTTTCTTT. Its protein is CASSQLILTGGMNTEAFF.

The rearrangement joins TRBV5-6 to TRBJ1-2; D not resolved. This CDR3 contains 14 residues. Germline V gives CDR1 SGHDT, CDR2 YYEEEE. The V and J ends lost 0 bases and 8 bases respectively, with 14 bases between them. The CDR3 DNA reads TGTGCCAGCAGCTTGGACGGGGATTTGTTAGGCTACACCTTC. Translating gives CASSLDGDLLGYTF. Complete variable domain (other parts from reference TRBV5-6 and TRBJ1-2): DAGVTQSPTHLIKTRGQQVTLRCSPKSGHDTVSWYQQALGQGPQFIFQYYEEEERQRGNFPDRFSGHQFPNYSSELNVNALLLGDSALYLCASSLDGDLLGYTFGSGTRLTVV.

CDR3 sequence: CASSVADREIRNEQFF. The CDR3 DNA sequence: TGTGCCAGCAGCGTAGCAGACAGGGAAATCCGCAATGAGCAGTTCTTC. J is TRBJ2-1 and V is TRBV9; 7 positions agree with TRBD1. Unmatched junction bases numbered 9, after V lost 0 bases and J lost 6 bases. The CDR3 spans 16 residues. Per germline, CDR1 SGDLS and CDR2 YYNGEE.

The count of this clone is one. J is TRBJ2-2 and V is TRBV6-4; 10 nucleotides match TRBD1. Trimming at V came to 5 bases and at J to 6 bases, leaving 6 bases not matched to a gene. Germline CDR1 MRHNA, CDR2 SNTAGT. The CDR3 length is 15 residues. The CDR3 bases are TGTGCCAGCAGTCCGGGACAGGGGTCGTCCGGGGAGCTGTTTTTT. This gives the protein CASSPGQGSSGELFF.

V usage is TRBV15 and J usage is TRBJ2-7, with TRBD1 matching over 10 bases. The CDR3 has 14 amino acids. Germline values: CDR1 LNHNV, CDR2 YYDKDF (reference sequence). J lost 2 bases, V lost 3 bases, and 1 base had no gene match. CDR3 sequence reads: CATSSGQGAYEQYF. Here the CDR3 DNA reads TGTGCCACCAGCAGTGGACAGGGGGCCTACGAGCAGTACTTC.

The chain uses TRBV9 and TRBJ2-2; TRBD2 matches 8 bases. The trim removed 3 bases at V and 7 bases at J, leaving 5 bases unmatched. Germline CDR1 SGDLS, CDR2 YYNGEE. The CDR3 has 14 residues. The CDR3 DNA is TGTGCCAGCAGCGACATAGCGGGATACGGGGAGCTGTTTTTT. Its protein product is CASSDIAGYGELFF.

This chain connects TRBV7-9 to TRBJ2-7; D might be TRBD1 (6 bases). The V end was cut by 4 bases, the J end by 0 bases, with 10 bases between. This CDR3 region has 14 residues. Per germline, CDR1 SEHNR and CDR2 FQNEAQ (reference sequence). This CDR3 is CASSSTGSSYEQYF. CDR3 sequence (DNA): TGTGCCAGCAGCTCGACAGGCAGCTCCTACGAGCAGTACTTC.

The chain couples TRBV9 to TRBJ1-1, with 8 bases matching TRBD1. The CDR3 is 14 amino acids. Trimming removed 4 bases from V and 8 bases from J; junction bases left unmatched: 10. CDR1 is SGDLS, CDR2 YYNGEE, per germline. In nucleotides, the CDR3 is TGTGCCAGCAGCCCTCCAGGGGGCGCAAGCGAAGCTTTCTTT. Translating it yields CASSPPGGASEAFF.

This clone came up once. The genes are TRBV18 and TRBJ2-1, with 7 bases identical to TRBD1. J gave up 0 bases and V 5 bases, and 4 bases lay outside the gene matches. The germline CDR1 and CDR2 sequences are KGHSH and LQKENI. The CDR3 runs to 15 residues. In nucleotides, the CDR3 is TGTGCCAGCTCATTACAGGGGAGCTCCTACAATGAGCAGTTCTTC. It translates to CASSLQGSSYNEQFF.

V gene TRBV13 combines with J gene TRBJ1-2, with D uncertain. The CDR3 consists of 14 residues. Trimming left V 5 bases short and J 3 bases short, with 13 bases between. Germline loops: CDR1 PRHDT, CDR2 FYEKMQ (reference sequence). CDR3 nucleotide sequence: TGTGCCAGCAGCCCCCCGAGGTTTGACTATGGCTACACCTTC. Amino acid sequence: CASSPPRFDYGYTF.

The chain combines TRBV3-1 (or the pseudogene TRBV3-2) with TRBJ2-7; D may be TRBD1 (5 bases). In germline, CDR1 is LGHDT, CDR2 YNNKEL (reference sequence). The CDR3 totals 14 residues. V gave up 4 bases and J gave up 6 bases, with 16 bases separating them. The CDR3 nucleotides are TGTGCCAGCAGCCCAGGGTCCCCTAAGTTCGAGCAGTACTTC. Amino acid sequence: CASSPGSPKFEQYF.

This chain uses TRBV7-3 with TRBJ1-2; no clear D gene. Trimming took 8 bases from V and 7 from J, leaving 17 bases between them. Germline CDR1 SGHTA, CDR2 FQGTGA. The CDR3 is made up of 13 amino acids. The CDR3: CASSQNGGLGYTF. The CDR3 DNA follows: TGTGCCAGCTCCCAAAACGGCGGGCTTGGCTACACCTTC.

The chain has TRBV29-1 and TRBJ1-2; weak D call: TRBD1 (6 bases). Deletions cut 5 bases from V and 8 bases from J, with 21 bases between. Germline CDR1 and CDR2: SQVTM and ANQGSEA. This CDR3 comprises 14 residues. CDR3 coding DNA: TGCAGCGTTATCCGGGACACCGACGAAGGAGGCTACACCTTC. This encodes CSVIRDTDEGGYTF.

This rearrangement joins TRBV12-3 or TRBV12-4 to TRBJ2-7; tentative D call: TRBD1 (6 bases). V was shortened by 2 bases and J by 4 bases, with 9 bases between the two germline ends. The CDR3 is 13 amino acids. The CDR3 coding sequence is TGTGCCAGCAGTTTAATCCAGGGGTACGAGCAGTACTTC. It yields the protein CASSLIQGYEQYF.